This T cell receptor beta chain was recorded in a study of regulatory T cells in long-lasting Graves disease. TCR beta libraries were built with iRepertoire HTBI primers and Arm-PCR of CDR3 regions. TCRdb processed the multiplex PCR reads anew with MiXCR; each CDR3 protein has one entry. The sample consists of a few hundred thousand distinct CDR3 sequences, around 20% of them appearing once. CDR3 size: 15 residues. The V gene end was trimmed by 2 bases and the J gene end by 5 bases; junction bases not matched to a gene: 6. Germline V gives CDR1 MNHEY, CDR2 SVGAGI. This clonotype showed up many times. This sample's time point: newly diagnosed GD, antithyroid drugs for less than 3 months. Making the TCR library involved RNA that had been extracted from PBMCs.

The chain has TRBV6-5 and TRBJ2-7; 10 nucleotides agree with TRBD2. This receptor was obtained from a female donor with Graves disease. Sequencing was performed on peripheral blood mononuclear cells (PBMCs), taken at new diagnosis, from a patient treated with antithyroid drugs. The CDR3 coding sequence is TGTGCCAGCAGTTACGTAGCGGGGGGAGGGGACGAGCAGTACTTC. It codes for CASSYVAGGGDEQYF.